Listed below are T cell receptor beta chains from one sample, sequenced in a study of metastatic and nonmetastatic thyroid tumors. TCRdb re-called the PCR reads through MiXCR. The repertoire holds roughly 14,000 clones, with under 25% as singletons. The sequencing input was blood. Receptor source: a female donor with papillary thyroid cancer or a benign thyroid nodule (not recorded which). Some clones in this sample may be carry-over from other donors' samples. Both conserved end residues are part of each CDR3. The D gene is left open where the match is weak. The size entry is marked missing in some rows and otherwise reads once, few, many or a size class.

cdr3_length: 18
d_call: TRBD2
clone_size: .
v_call: TRBV5-1
j_call: TRBJ2-3
cdr3_nt: TGCGCCAGCAGCCGGGGTGATGGCGGGAGAAGGCTAACAGATACGCAGTATTTT
cdr3_aa: CASSRGDGGRRLTDTQYF

cdr3_length: 14
d_call: .
clone_size: few
v_call: TRBV11-2
j_call: TRBJ2-7
cdr3_nt: TGTGCCAGCAGCTTAGGGACTCTTACCTACGAGCAGTACTTC
cdr3_aa: CASSLGTLTYEQYF

cdr3_length: 13
d_call: .
clone_size: few
v_call: TRBV15
j_call: TRBJ1-6
cdr3_nt: TGTGCCACCAGTCCAAAGTTTGTTTCACCCCTCCACTTT
cdr3_aa: CATSPKFVSPLHF

cdr3_length: 15
d_call: .
clone_size: many
v_call: TRBV9
j_call: TRBJ1-2
cdr3_nt: TGTGCCAGCAGCGGATCCGCCCTATCGGGGGGCGGCTACACCTTC
cdr3_aa: CASSGSALSGGGYTF

cdr3_length: 16
d_call: TRBD1
clone_size: many
v_call: TRBV4-1
j_call: TRBJ2-3
cdr3_nt: TGCGCCAGCAGCCAAGCGTTCGGGACAGGGGGAGATACGCAGTATTTT
cdr3_aa: CASSQAFGTGGDTQYF

cdr3_length: 15
d_call: .
clone_size: many
v_call: TRBV7-8
j_call: TRBJ1-1
cdr3_nt: TGTGCCAGCAGCTCCCCCAACCGGCCGAGCACTGAAGCTTTCTTT
cdr3_aa: CASSSPNRPSTEAFF

cdr3_length: 17
d_call: .
clone_size: medium-sized
v_call: TRBV6-1
j_call: TRBJ2-2
cdr3_nt: TGTGCCAGCAGTACACTCCGTGGGCGAGGGAACACCGGGGAGCTGTTTTTT
cdr3_aa: CASSTLRGRGNTGELFF

cdr3_length: 14
d_call: TRBD2
clone_size: .
v_call: TRBV7-9
j_call: TRBJ2-7
cdr3_nt: TGTGCCAGCAGCACCCAAGCGGGATCCTACGAGCAGTACTTC
cdr3_aa: CASSTQAGSYEQYF

cdr3_length: 16
d_call: .
clone_size: medium-sized
v_call: TRBV6-1
j_call: TRBJ1-2
cdr3_nt: TGTGCCAGCAGTTCTACGGGACCTCGCTCTAACTATGGCTACACCTTC
cdr3_aa: CASSSTGPRSNYGYTF

cdr3_length: 12
d_call: TRBD2
clone_size: .
v_call: TRBV12-3/TRBV12-4
j_call: TRBJ2-1
cdr3_nt: TGTGCCAGCAGTTCGTATGGGAGGGGGCAGTTCTTC
cdr3_aa: CASSSYGRGQFF

cdr3_length: 15
d_call: .
clone_size: many
v_call: TRBV7-8
j_call: TRBJ1-2
cdr3_nt: TGTGCCAGCAGCAGAGAAGGACGGTCTGGAGGGGGCTACACCTTC
cdr3_aa: CASSREGRSGGGYTF

cdr3_length: 16
d_call: .
clone_size: few
v_call: TRBV28
j_call: TRBJ1-1
cdr3_nt: TGTGCCAGTAGTTTTGGGGGGGGTAGCATTAACACTGAAGCTTTCTTT
cdr3_aa: CASSFGGGSINTEAFF

cdr3_length: 15
d_call: TRBD2
clone_size: .
v_call: TRBV20-1
j_call: TRBJ2-1
cdr3_nt: TGCAGTGCTAGAGCCGCGCGGGAGGTCTTCGATGAGCAGTTCTTC
cdr3_aa: CSARAAREVFDEQFF

cdr3_length: 14
d_call: .
clone_size: many
v_call: TRBV20-1
j_call: TRBJ2-2
cdr3_nt: TGCAGTGCACCGCAGCAGGGTCCGGCCGGGGAGCTGTTTTTT
cdr3_aa: CSAPQQGPAGELFF

cdr3_length: 15
d_call: TRBD1
clone_size: many
v_call: TRBV11-3
j_call: TRBJ2-5
cdr3_nt: TGTGCCAGCACCTCAATATCCGGACAGGGGGAGACCCAGTACTTC
cdr3_aa: CASTSISGQGETQYF

cdr3_length: 15
d_call: .
clone_size: .
v_call: TRBV27
j_call: TRBJ1-6
cdr3_nt: TGTGCCAGCAGAGACATCTCGGCCGTTTACTCACCCCTCCACTTT
cdr3_aa: CASRDISAVYSPLHF

cdr3_length: 16
d_call: TRBD2
clone_size: many
v_call: TRBV5-4
j_call: TRBJ2-5
cdr3_nt: TGTGCCAGCAGCTCCTCGACTACTAGCGGGGATGAGACCCAGTACTTC
cdr3_aa: CASSSSTTSGDETQYF